This T cell receptor (beta chain) was observed in a study of T cells expressing NK-cell markers. The wider study: Sorted CD3+CD56+NKG2C+, CD3+CD56+NKG2C- and CD3+CD56-NKG2C+ T cells provided the TCR beta repertoires. Findings and limits, study-wide: Among a few donors, these clonotypes also ranked first in the CD3+CD56-NKG2C+ fraction.

The length of the CDR3 is 17 residues. Germline V lookup: CDR1 SGHTA, CDR2 FQGNSA. It was by 5'RACE template switching with UMIs that TCR beta cDNA was made. TCRdb reprocessed the 5' RACE reads and stores each CDR3 protein as one record, lacking DNA. Recorded for this sample: 350,000 to 450,000 distinct CDR3 sequences. About this clonotype: The antigen is undetermined.

V is TRBV7-2 and J is TRBJ2-6; lacking DNA, the TRBD1 call made by TCRdb goes unchecked. The sequenced sample consisted of blood T cells: a sorted CD56 or NKG2C T cell subset, CD4+ or CD8+ T cells, or bulk PBMC T cells (not recorded which). The source is a man aged 18 to 69 in good health. CDR3 region: CASSTTGANTGANVLTF.